The 15 T cell receptor beta chains below come from one sample, sequenced in a study of T cell repertoires in cytomegalovirus infection. In TCRdb, the reads were re-called with MiXCR into one record per CDR3 protein. Here the sample spans 100,000 or so distinct CDR3 sequences, 16% being singletons. Specimen: PBMCs. The receptors derive from a human donor in good health (CMV status not recorded). Some clones in this sample may be carry-over from other donors' samples.

This clonotype was counted between two and nine times. The J gene is TRBJ2-1, the V gene TRBV29-1, with unresolved D. The CDR3 length is 10 residues. The V end was cut by 4 bases, the J end by 15 bases, with 13 bases between. Germline-derived CDR1 and CDR2 are SQVTM and ANQGSEA. CDR3 nucleotide sequence: TGCAGCGTTGCCAGCAATAGGTGGTTCTTC. Translating gives CSVASNRWFF.

In its sample, this clonotype was seen once. This may arise from a read error, as a much more abundant clone is one base away. This chain uses TRBV11-3 with TRBJ1-1; D might be TRBD1 (5 bases). The CDR3 extends over 13 amino acids. Per germline, CDR1 SGHNT and CDR2 YENEEA. The CDR3 reads CARSLAGGTEAFF. CDR3 bases: TGTGCCAGGAGCTTAGCGGGGGGAACTGAAGCTTTCTTT. The full variable domain, with the rest looked up from reference TRBV11-3 and TRBJ1-1, is EAGVVQSPRYKIIEKKQPVAFWCNPISGHNTLYWYLQNLGQGPELLIRYENEEAVDDSQLPKDRFSAERLKGVDSTLKIQPAELGDSAVYLCARSLAGGTEAFFGQGTRLTVV.

As for this clonotype: A single base separates this from a much larger clone, so it may be a read error. The chain is built from TRBV7-8 and TRBJ2-1, with 10 nucleotides matching TRBD2. The CDR3 length is 15 residues. Germline V lookup: CDR1 SGHVS, CDR2 FQNEAQ. With V trimmed by 2 bases and J by 8 bases, 6 bases remained unmatched. The CDR3 DNA sequence: TGTGCCAGCAGCTTACCCGGGACTAGCGTCGATGAGCAGTTCTTC. This gives the protein CASSLPGTSVDEQFF.

This clonotype was counted at least ten times. V gene TRBV4-2 combines with J gene TRBJ1-3; TRBD1 matches at 7 bases. The CDR3 has 20 amino acids. The V and J ends lost 0 bases and 1 base, in that order; junction bases with no gene match: 15. Looked up from germline, CDR1 is LGHNA and CDR2 is YNFKEQ. This CDR3 reads CASSQDWGQIFLSSGNTIYF. CDR3 DNA sequence: TGTGCCAGCAGCCAAGATTGGGGACAGATATTTTTAAGTTCTGGAAACACCATATATTTT.

A note on this clonotype: A much bigger clone sits one base away, suggesting this may be a read error. V gene TRBV11-3 combines with J gene TRBJ2-5; 11 bases map to TRBD1. This CDR3 has 15 amino acids. CDR1 and CDR2 (germline): SGHNT, YENEEA. Here the CDR3 reads CANSTGQGAVETQYF. The DNA of the CDR3 is TGTGCCAACAGCACCGGACAGGGGGCTGTGGAGACCCAGTACTTC.

This clonotype was recorded at least ten times. CDR3 sequence (DNA): TGTGCCAGCAGCTCCCGACAGGGGCGAGAGACCCAGTACTTC. The encoded protein is CASSSRQGRETQYF. This chain links TRBV7-8 with TRBJ2-5, with 8 bases fitting TRBD1. Looked up from germline, CDR1 is SGHVS and CDR2 is FQNEAQ. The CDR3 extends over 14 amino acids. The J segment lost 4 bases and the V segment lost 4 bases, leaving 5 bases of the junction unmatched.

This clonotype was seen a few times. The chain has TRBV29-1 and TRBJ1-1; 8 bases match TRBD1. The ends lost 5 bases at V and 4 bases at J; junction bases unmatched: 12. The CDR3 contains 15 residues. Germline V gives CDR1 SQVTM, CDR2 ANQGSEA. The CDR3 spells CSVWDRRGGSTEAFF. CDR3 nucleotide sequence: TGCAGCGTTTGGGACAGGAGGGGAGGGAGCACTGAAGCTTTCTTT.

This clonotype was counted between two and nine times. J is TRBJ2-2 and V is TRBV5-4, with D possibly matching TRBD2 (6 bases). This CDR3 contains 15 residues. The germline V gene has CDR1 SGHNT and CDR2 YYREEE (reference sequence). The germline V and J ends were trimmed by 1 base and 1 base, with 8 bases remaining between them. In nucleotides, the CDR3 is TGTGCCAGCAGCTTGACTAGCCTGAACACCGGGGAGCTGTTTTTT. Protein sequence: CASSLTSLNTGELFF.

The V and J genes are TRBV28 and TRBJ1-1; D ambiguous. With 2 bases removed from V and 7 bases from J, the gap between germline ends came to 11 bases. Germline assignment: CDR1 MDHEN and CDR2 SYDVKM. This CDR3 spans 13 amino acids. This CDR3 reads CASSLPAKDEAFF. CDR3 nucleotide sequence: TGTGCCAGCAGTTTACCCGCGAAGGATGAAGCTTTCTTT.

This clonotype was found many times. The V gene is TRBV7-2, the J gene TRBJ2-1, with a weak D call TRBD1 (6 bases). The germline V gene encodes CDR1 SGHTA and CDR2 FQGNSA. The CDR3 is 13 amino acids. Trimming took 3 bases from V and 10 from J, leaving 13 bases between them. The CDR3 DNA follows: TGTGCCAGCAGCTTTAACGTGGGGACAGAGCAGTTCTTC. It yields the protein CASSFNVGTEQFF.

The chain couples TRBV11-2 to TRBJ2-5; D remains unclear. Germline-derived CDR1 and CDR2 are SGHAT and FQNNGV. The CDR3 loop spans 12 amino acids. Trimming cost V 8 bases and J 7 bases, with 14 bases left between them. The CDR3 spells CASSEWAGTQYF. The CDR3 DNA reads as TGTGCCAGCTCAGAGTGGGCCGGGACCCAGTACTTC.

The table lists this clonotype with many counts. This chain joins TRBV27 and TRBJ1-1; D remains unclear. The CDR3 is 13 residues long. Germline V gene sequence: CDR1 MNHEY, CDR2 SMNVEV (reference sequence). Trimming stripped 8 bases from V and 8 bases from J, with 18 bases between. The CDR3 coding sequence is TGTGCCAGCCCCCCGGGTGGTTTAGTGGAAGCTTTCTTT. The encoded protein is CASPPGGLVEAFF.

This clonotype was seen at least ten times. The gene calls are TRBV29-1 and TRBJ2-5, with 7 bases that match TRBD1. Germline CDR1 is SQVTM and CDR2 is ANQGSEA. V shed 3 bases, J shed 2 bases, and the junction held 15 bases outside the gene matches. The CDR3 is made up of 17 amino acids. DNA for the CDR3: TGCAGCGTTGATCGGGTCAGGGGGTTCAGCACTCAAGAGACCCAGTACTTC. Translated, it gives CSVDRVRGFSTQETQYF.

V gene TRBV27 combines with J gene TRBJ1-5; D call uncertain. Germline lookup yields CDR1 MNHEY and CDR2 SMNVEV (reference sequence). Trimming removed 0 bases from V and 4 bases from J, with 10 bases in between. The CDR3 sequence is 15 residues long. The CDR3 protein is CASSLSIQRNQPQHF. In nucleotides, the CDR3 is TGTGCCAGCAGTTTATCGATACAGCGAAATCAGCCCCAGCATTTT.

This clonotype showed up many times. The chain recombines TRBV6-1 with TRBJ2-1; D remains ambiguous. V was shortened by 4 bases and J by 0 bases, with 7 bases between the two germline ends. The CDR3 is made up of 14 amino acids. Per germline, CDR1 MNHNS and CDR2 SASEGT. CDR3 coding DNA: TGTGCCAGCAGTGGGGCCGACTCCTACAATGAGCAGTTCTTC. Protein: CASSGADSYNEQFF.